One and the same sample provided the 30 T cell receptor beta chains below, sequenced in a study of cytomegalovirus exposure and HLA in healthy donors. Sequencing was performed with immunoSEQ multiplex PCR; in TCRdb, only in-frame clones are kept and a portion is missing. The profile shows roughly 130,000 clones, about 90% of them singletons. Sequencing used PBMCs. Source of these receptors: a woman between 25 and 40 years old in good health and CMV-seropositive.

The gene calls are TRBV6-1 and TRBJ2-7; 10 bases fit TRBD2. There are 19 residues in the CDR3. Trimming cost V 1 base and J 6 bases; bases outside gene matches: 18. Germline V lookup: CDR1 MNHNS, CDR2 SASEGT. CDR3 in amino acids: CASSEGKFISGRTRAEQYF. In nucleotides, the CDR3 is TGTGCCAGCAGTGAAGGGAAATTTATTAGCGGGAGGACCCGAGCCGAGCAGTACTTC.

The chain employs TRBV6-5 and TRBJ2-1; 9 bases line up with TRBD2. Germline loops: CDR1 MNHEY, CDR2 SVGAGI. The CDR3 loop spans 15 amino acids. V lost 2 bases to trimming and J lost 10 bases; unmatched junction nucleotides: 9. The CDR3 DNA follows: TGTGCCAGCAGTTACAGTGCGGGAGGGTATGAGGAGCAGTTCTTC. Its protein is CASSYSAGGYEEQFF.

In its sample, this clone was seen once. The CDR3 sequence is CASSTRTGGGETQYF. The DNA of the CDR3 is TGCGCCAGCAGCACCCGGACGGGGGGCGGTGAGACCCAGTACTTC. The chain joins TRBV5-1 to TRBJ2-5, with D possibly TRBD2 on 7 matching bases. Trimming removed 4 bases from V and 5 bases from J, with 18 bases in between. The germline gives CDR1 SGHRS, CDR2 YFSETQ. The CDR3 has 15 residues.

The chain uses TRBV6-5 and TRBJ2-1, with D possibly TRBD1 on 5 matching bases. Per the germline V gene, CDR1 is MNHEY and CDR2 is SVGAGI. The CDR3 is 14 residues long. With 2 bases removed from V and 9 bases from J, the gap between germline ends came to 14 bases. The DNA for the CDR3 is TGTGCCAGCAGTTACCGACAGATGACAAGTGAGCAGTTCTTC. Its translation: CASSYRQMTSEQFF.

The chain couples TRBV5-4 to TRBJ1-4, with D unresolved. Germline loops: CDR1 SGHNT, CDR2 YYREEE (reference sequence). Trimming pared 0 bases from V and 2 bases from J, leaving 5 bases between. There are 14 residues in the CDR3. CDR3 in amino acids: CASSLDSTNEKLFF. In DNA, the CDR3 is TGTGCCAGCAGCTTGGACAGCACTAATGAAAAACTGTTTTTT.

J is TRBJ2-7 and V is TRBV5-4; possible D gene TRBD1, 6 bases. CDR1 is SGHNT and CDR2 is YYREEE in the germline V gene (reference sequence). Trimming removed 2 bases at V and 8 bases at J, with 11 bases between. The CDR3 length is 12 residues. The CDR3 DNA follows: TGTGCCAGCAGCTTCGGGGACACTAAGCAGTACTTC. As protein: CASSFGDTKQYF.

The genes are TRBV7-9 and TRBJ2-7, with TRBD1 identical over 8 bases. V gave up 5 bases and J gave up 0 bases; unmatched junction bases: 9. The germline CDR1 and CDR2 sequences are SEHNR and FQNEAQ (reference sequence). The CDR3 runs to 16 residues. CDR3 in amino acids: CASSHTGGLISYEQYF. The DNA for the CDR3 is TGTGCCAGCAGCCATACAGGGGGGCTGATCTCCTACGAGCAGTACTTC.

The genes are TRBV13 and TRBJ2-7; 7 nucleotides match TRBD1. The CDR3 length is 14 residues. V lost 4 bases to trimming and J lost 3 bases; unmatched junction nucleotides: 6. CDR1 is PRHDT, CDR2 FYEKMQ, per germline (reference sequence). The DNA for the CDR3 is TGTGCCAGCAGCTCTAGACAGGGCTACTACGAGCAGTACTTC. Protein product: CASSSRQGYYEQYF.

DNA of the CDR3: TGTGCCAGCAGCACCCCCGGCGGGGGGCTAGAAGCTTTCTTT. Its protein is CASSTPGGGLEAFF. This chain uses TRBV5-6 with TRBJ1-1; tentative D call: TRBD1 (6 bases). V was shortened by 4 bases and J by 8 bases, with 18 bases between the two germline ends. From germline, CDR1 is SGHDT and CDR2 YYEEEE. The CDR3 has 14 amino acids.

The genes are TRBV4-1 and TRBJ2-2; tentative D call: TRBD2 (6 bases). Trimming shortened V by 5 bases and J by 1 base, and 14 bases separated the two germline ends. This CDR3 comprises 16 residues. Germline CDR1 reads MGHRA; CDR2 reads YSYEKL. CDR3 bases: TGCGCCAGCAGCGCTCCCGGGACTGTGAACACCGGGGAGCTGTTTTTT. It yields the protein CASSAPGTVNTGELFF.

The rearrangement joins TRBV6-5 to TRBJ1-1; D is unresolved. Trimming pared 6 bases from V and 3 bases from J, leaving 14 bases between. Germline loops: CDR1 MNHEY, CDR2 SVGAGI. The CDR3 sequence is 14 residues long. CDR3 in amino acids: CASRPTHGHTEAFF. Written as DNA, the CDR3 is TGTGCCAGCAGACCCACCCATGGGCACACTGAAGCTTTCTTT.

The chain has TRBV27 and TRBJ2-5; 11 nucleotides line up with TRBD2. The V and J ends lost 3 bases and 0 bases, in that order; junction bases with no gene match: 9. This CDR3 contains 18 residues. Germline CDR1 reads MNHEY; CDR2 reads SMNVEV (reference sequence). CDR3 loop: CASSLRLAGPRYQETQYF. The CDR3 DNA reads TGTGCCAGCAGTTTGAGACTAGCGGGGCCCAGGTACCAAGAGACCCAGTACTTC.

This clone was seen a single time. The rearrangement links TRBV28 to TRBJ2-7; 12 nucleotides align to TRBD2. Germline V CDR1 and CDR2: MDHEN, SYDVKM. The ends lost 2 bases at V and 4 bases at J; junction bases unmatched: 6. This CDR3 is 16 amino acids long. The CDR3 is CASSLASGGAQYEQYF. CDR3 sequence (DNA): TGTGCCAGCAGTTTAGCTAGCGGGGGGGCCCAGTACGAGCAGTACTTC.

This chain connects TRBV2 to TRBJ1-4, with D tentatively TRBD1 (5 bases). CDR3 length: 16 amino acids. Deletions cut 2 bases from V and 5 bases from J, with 15 bases between. Germline assignment: CDR1 SNHLY and CDR2 FYNNEI. This CDR3 reads CASSERATGGNEKLFF. For the CDR3, the DNA is TGTGCCAGCAGTGAACGGGCTACAGGAGGGAATGAAAAACTGTTTTTT.

The CDR3 here is CASSELSENTEAFF. For the CDR3, the DNA is TGTGCCAGCAGTGAATTATCAGAGAACACTGAAGCTTTCTTT. The chain links TRBV6-1 to TRBJ1-1; D not resolved. The CDR3 is made up of 14 amino acids. Per the germline V gene, CDR1 is MNHNS and CDR2 is SASEGT. The germline V and J ends were trimmed by 2 bases and 1 base, with 8 bases remaining between them.

The V and J genes are TRBV4-1 and TRBJ1-1, with 8 bases identical to TRBD1. CDR3 length equals 14 residues. Germline assignment: CDR1 MGHRA and CDR2 YSYEKL. The V segment lost 1 base and the J segment 7 bases; nucleotides outside the gene matches: 5. Here the CDR3 reads CASSQGQGQGEAFF. The CDR3 nucleotides are TGCGCCAGCAGCCAAGGACAGGGGCAGGGTGAAGCTTTCTTT.

This clone was observed a handful of times. The rearrangement joins TRBV10-2 to TRBJ1-1; maybe TRBD1 (5 bases). In germline, CDR1 is WSHSY, CDR2 SAAADI. The V end was cut by 11 bases, the J end by 1 base, with 11 bases between. The CDR3 contains 12 residues. The CDR3 sequence: CASSRGNTEAFF. CDR3 in DNA: TGCGCCTCCTCTAGGGGGAACACTGAAGCTTTCTTT.

The chain has TRBV4-2 and TRBJ1-2, with D hard to call. The length of the CDR3 is 17 residues. V was clipped by 1 base and J by 0 bases, with 15 bases between them. Germline V lookup: CDR1 LGHNA, CDR2 YNFKEQ. The CDR3 sequence: CASSQVPAGHTNYGYTF. For the CDR3, the DNA is TGTGCCAGCAGCCAAGTCCCCGCGGGTCACACTAACTATGGCTACACCTTC.

This chain connects TRBV28 to TRBJ2-2; 7 bases map to TRBD1. Germline lookup yields CDR1 MDHEN and CDR2 SYDVKM. This CDR3 spans 14 amino acids. Germline trimming cut 8 bases from V and 4 bases from J; bases unmatched to any gene: 7. The CDR3 is CASVDRVITGELFF. The CDR3 region has the DNA TGTGCCAGCGTCGACAGGGTAATCACCGGGGAGCTGTTTTTT. Based on the CDR3 plus reference TRBV28 and TRBJ2-2, the full variable domain is DVKVTQSSRYLVKRTGEKVFLECVQDMDHENMFWYRQDPGLGLRLIYFSYDVKMKEKGDIPEGYSVSREKKERFSLILESASTNQTSMYLCASVDRVITGELFFGEGSRLTVL.

This chain joins TRBV28 and TRBJ1-2, with D possibly matching TRBD1 (6 bases). The CDR3 is made up of 20 amino acids. From germline, CDR1 is MDHEN and CDR2 SYDVKM. Trimming took off 5 bases at V and 5 bases at J, with 33 bases between the two ends. The CDR3 nucleotides are TGTGCCAGCAGTGAAGGAACGCCATTTAATCAGGGGCCACGGAGGTATGGCTACACCTTC. Translating gives CASSEGTPFNQGPRRYGYTF.

The rearrangement joins TRBV25-1 to TRBJ1-2; 8 nucleotides align to TRBD1. The CDR3 contains 15 residues. The germline V gene has CDR1 MGHDK and CDR2 SYGVNS. V gave up 2 bases and J gave up 6 bases; unmatched junction bases: 8. CDR3 DNA: TGTGCCAGCAGTGAAATCACAGGGGGTTTCGATGGCTACACCTTC. Protein: CASSEITGGFDGYTF.

J is TRBJ2-3 and V is TRBV11-2; 9 bases are a match to TRBD1. J was trimmed by 1 base and V by 5 bases; bases with no gene match: 4. The germline gives CDR1 SGHAT, CDR2 FQNNGV. The CDR3 totals 15 residues. The CDR3 loop is CASSGTGSGTDTQYF. In DNA form, the CDR3 reads TGTGCCAGCAGCGGGACAGGGTCGGGCACAGATACGCAGTATTTT.

The chain couples TRBV18 to TRBJ1-6; TRBD1 matches at 8 bases. V shed 3 bases and J 10 bases; nucleotides not matched to a gene: 2. The CDR3 runs to 13 residues. In germline, CDR1 is KGHSH, CDR2 LQKENI. CDR3 DNA: TGTGCCAGCTCACCGGACAGGGACTCACCCCTCCACTTT. Protein: CASSPDRDSPLHF.

The chain combines TRBV6-6 with TRBJ1-3; D is uncertain. Trimming cost V 6 bases and J 0 bases, with 6 bases left between them. Germline CDR1 and CDR2: MNHNY and SVGAGI (reference sequence). This CDR3 is 13 amino acids long. CDR3 amino acids: CASRASSGNTIYF. In DNA, the CDR3 is TGTGCCAGCAGGGCCTCCTCTGGAAACACCATATATTTT.

The chain links TRBV5-5 to TRBJ2-7, with D maybe TRBD2 (7 bases). Germline lookup yields CDR1 SGHKS and CDR2 YYEKEE (reference sequence). CDR3 length equals 16 residues. V gave up 1 base and J gave up 4 bases, with 18 bases separating them. Here the CDR3 DNA reads TGTGCCAGCAGCTTGCTCCCTCGGGGGGCGTCTTACGAGCAGTACTTC. The encoded protein is CASSLLPRGASYEQYF.

CDR3 bases: TGTGCCAGCAGTTCTGGGCCTGGAAACACCATATATTTT. Translation: CASSSGPGNTIYF. The rearrangement uses TRBV28 and TRBJ1-3; the D is unclear. The CDR3 is made up of 13 amino acids. Germline CDR1 reads MDHEN; CDR2 reads SYDVKM. Trimming removed 4 bases from V and 2 bases from J, with 6 bases in between.

V and J are TRBV7-8 and TRBJ2-7; tentative D call: TRBD2 (5 bases). Trimming removed 7 bases from V and 5 bases from J, with 27 bases in between. Germline CDR1 is SGHVS and CDR2 is FQNEAQ. The CDR3 spans 17 residues. In nucleotides, the CDR3 is TGTGCCAGCACCATGAGAATGAATAGCGTGGGGTCCGACGAGCAGTACTTC. It translates to CASTMRMNSVGSDEQYF.

The rearrangement uses TRBV6-1 and TRBJ1-1; D possibly corresponds to TRBD1 (6 bases). The ends were cut back, 4 bases at V and 5 bases at J, with 17 bases in the middle. The V gene's germline CDR1 is MNHNS and CDR2 SASEGT. The CDR3 sequence is 15 residues long. Here the CDR3 reads CASSGKKDRTTEAFF. The DNA of the CDR3 is TGTGCCAGCAGTGGGAAAAAGGACAGAACGACTGAAGCTTTCTTT.

This chain uses TRBV2 with TRBJ2-1; no clear D gene. V was trimmed by 3 bases and J by 4 bases, leaving 4 bases between them. CDR1 and CDR2 (germline): SNHLY, FYNNEI. The CDR3 is made up of 12 amino acids. CDR3 in amino acids: CASSDEYNEQFF. Here the CDR3 DNA reads TGTGCCAGCAGTGATGAGTACAATGAGCAGTTCTTC.

This clone was observed once. The chain links TRBV5-1 to TRBJ1-4, with D unclear. There are 15 residues in the CDR3. The V end was cut by 0 bases, the J end by 0 bases, with 6 bases between. Germline CDR1 reads SGHRS; CDR2 reads YFSETQ. The CDR3 DNA follows: TGCGCCAGCAGCTTGGACGGTGCAACTAATGAAAAACTGTTTTTT. This translates into CASSLDGATNEKLFF.